This paragraph reports one T cell receptor (beta chain). The CDR3 spans 12 residues. Germline CDR1 SGHRS, CDR2 YFSETQ. V shed 4 bases, J shed 4 bases, and the junction held 1 base outside the gene matches. Original handling: How many nucleated cells were present was estimated from reference gene primer amplification. Libraries were prepared by immunoSEQ multiplex PCR; TCRdb keeps only in-frame clonotypes and omits some of them. D and trimming were read from the DNA, whereas the V and J calls and clone size are those reported in that table. Here the sample spans a few hundred thousand clones, 85% to 90% being singletons. These data originate in a study of blood T cell repertoires in COVID-19. As for the study in general: Donors in the United States, Italy and Spain gave samples during acute or convalescent COVID-19. PBMCs, B-cell-depleted T cells, or T cells provided the cDNA or gDNA that made up the material.

The sequence was obtained from a man aged 60 to 75 with acute or convalescent COVID-19. The source material was peripheral blood. The V and J genes are TRBV5-1 and TRBJ1-2; 7 nucleotides match TRBD1. The CDR3 bases are TGCGCCAGCAGCAGGGACAGCTATGGCTACACCTTC. This sequence encodes CASSRDSYGYTF.